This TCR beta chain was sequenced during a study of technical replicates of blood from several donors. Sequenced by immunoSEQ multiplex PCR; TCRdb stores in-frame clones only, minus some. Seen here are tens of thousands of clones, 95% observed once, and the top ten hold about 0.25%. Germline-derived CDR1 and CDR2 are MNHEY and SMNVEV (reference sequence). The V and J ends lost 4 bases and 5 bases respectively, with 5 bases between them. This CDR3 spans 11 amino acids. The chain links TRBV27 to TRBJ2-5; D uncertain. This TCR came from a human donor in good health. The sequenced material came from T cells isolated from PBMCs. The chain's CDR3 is CASSSTETQYF. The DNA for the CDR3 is TGTGCCAGCAGTTCTACTGAGACCCAGTACTTC.